The 21 T cell receptor beta chains in this list originate from one sample, sequenced in a study of identical twins listed by TCRdb under 2016. Receptor libraries were prepared by 5' RACE. TCRdb names Illumina HiSeq 2000 as the instrument used. TCRdb took the public reads, trimmed them with fastp at Q25, ran MiXCR for clone calling and kept in-frame beta chains. Rows with one shared CDR3 protein collapse into an entry with the most common genes and DNA. The sample profile shows 200,000 to 250,000 distinct CDR3 sequences; about 7.5% of them were found once. The biggest ten clones account for 1.9% of the sample. The same specimen was also included in a second study, on yellow fever vaccine responses in identical twins.

Sequences were obtained from memory (CD45RO+) T cells sorted from blood. Interpreted using the paper, the cell subset or site label stands for: CD45RO+ enriched T cells. The receptors here all came from a woman aged 18-35 years in good health.

J is TRBJ2-7 and V is TRBV7-9; TRBD1 matches at 9 bases. Germline V gives CDR1 SEHNR, CDR2 FQNEAQ (reference sequence). The CDR3 covers 13 residues. Trimming at V came to 6 bases and at J to 3 bases, leaving 3 bases not matched to a gene. CDR3 amino acids: CASSWGQGYEQYF. The DNA of the CDR3 is TGTGCCAGCAGTTGGGGACAGGGCTACGAGCAGTACTTC. The full variable domain, rest sourced from reference TRBV7-9 and TRBJ2-7, is DTGVSQNPRHKITKRGQNVTFRCDPISEHNRLYWYRQTLGQGPEFLTYFQNEAQLEKSRLLSDRFSAERPKGSFSTLEIQRTEQGDSAMYLCASSWGQGYEQYFGPGTRLTVT.

The rearrangement joins TRBV5-1 to TRBJ2-1; unclear D gene. This CDR3 region has 11 residues. V lost 4 bases to trimming and J lost 8 bases, with 7 bases between them. Per the germline V gene, CDR1 is SGHRS and CDR2 is YFSETQ. CDR3 sequence reads: CASSTEYEQFF. CDR3 sequence (DNA): TGCGCCAGCAGCACCGAATATGAGCAGTTCTTC.

CDR3 loop: CASSQDTGVVSIRYF. The CDR3, as DNA: TGCGCCAGCAGCCAAGATACGGGAGTAGTTTCGATCCGGTACTTC. This chain uses TRBV4-1 with TRBJ2-4; perhaps TRBD2 as D (6 bases). Trimming left V 0 bases short and J 15 bases short, with 21 bases between. Germline V gene sequence: CDR1 MGHRA, CDR2 YSYEKL. This CDR3 is 15 amino acids long.

CDR3 sequence reads: CSARGVRGSGGPTDTQYF. Here the CDR3 DNA reads TGCAGTGCTAGAGGGGTTCGGGGAAGCGGGGGACCCACAGATACGCAGTATTTT. J is TRBJ2-3 and V is TRBV20-1; 8 nucleotides match TRBD2. Unmatched junction bases numbered 14, after V lost 1 base and J lost 2 bases. The CDR3 is made up of 18 amino acids. Germline loops: CDR1 DFQATT, CDR2 SNEGSKA (reference sequence).

The chain uses TRBV7-2 and TRBJ2-1; D call uncertain. V lost 5 bases and J lost 0, with 17 bases in between. From germline, CDR1 is SGHTA and CDR2 FQGNSA. The length of the CDR3 is 17 residues. The CDR3 DNA is TGTGCCAGCAGCCGTAACGGACGGCGGAGCTCCTACAATGAGCAGTTCTTC. Residues: CASSRNGRRSSYNEQFF.

The chain employs TRBV28 and TRBJ2-1; 9 bases match TRBD1. The V gene end was trimmed by 6 bases and the J gene end by 10 bases; junction bases not matched to a gene: 10. The germline gives CDR1 MDHEN, CDR2 SYDVKM. The CDR3 is made up of 14 amino acids. The CDR3 protein is CASSLLQGAGEQFF. The CDR3 nucleotides are TGTGCCAGCAGCCTACTACAGGGGGCAGGGGAGCAGTTCTTC.

The sample holds a few counts of this clonotype. The genes are TRBV14 and TRBJ2-1, with D maybe TRBD2 (5 bases). CDR3 size: 17 residues. The V gene's germline CDR1 is SGHDN and CDR2 FVKESK. The V end was cut by 0 bases, the J end by 4 bases, with 16 bases between. The CDR3 nucleotides are TGTGCCAGCAGCCAAGATTTCGGGATAGCGCGTTACAATGAGCAGTTCTTC. Residues: CASSQDFGIARYNEQFF.

In this sample, this clonotype turned up many times. The chain recombines TRBV7-6 with TRBJ2-2, with unresolved D. The germline V and J ends were trimmed by 5 bases and 2 bases, with 6 bases remaining between them. The CDR3 length is 13 residues. CDR1 is SGHVS, CDR2 FNYEAQ, per germline. The DNA of the CDR3 is TGTGCCAGCAGCCAATACAACACCGGGGAGCTGTTTTTT. This encodes CASSQYNTGELFF.

This clonotype came up a few times. The rearrangement joins TRBV28 to TRBJ2-7; 7 bases line up with TRBD2. Germline CDR1 is MDHEN and CDR2 is SYDVKM. The CDR3 is 14 residues long. V trimming: 8 bases; J trimming: 6 bases; junction bases outside the gene matches: 13. CDR3: CASCYVKRGSEQYF. In DNA form, the CDR3 reads TGTGCCAGCTGTTACGTCAAGCGGGGTTCCGAGCAGTACTTC.

The sample holds many counts of this clonotype. The rearrangement uses TRBV29-1 and TRBJ2-5, with D uncertain. V shed 3 bases and J shed 5 bases, with 13 bases lying between them. The V gene's germline CDR1 is SQVTM and CDR2 ANQGSEA. CDR3 length equals 13 residues. CDR3 region: CSVDGPSRETQYF. CDR3 DNA sequence: TGCAGCGTTGATGGACCCTCGAGGGAGACCCAGTACTTC. The complete variable domain, with remaining parts taken from reference TRBV29-1 and TRBJ2-5, reads SAVISQKPSRDICQRGTSLTIQCQVDSQVTMMFWYRQQPGQSLTLIATANQGSEATYESGFVIDKFPISRPNLTFSTLTVSNMSPEDSSIYLCSVDGPSRETQYFGPGTRLLVL.

This clonotype was seen at least ten times. J is TRBJ2-3 and V is TRBV20-1; D unresolved. V was cut by 1 base and J by 2 bases, with 13 bases left in between. CDR1 is DFQATT, CDR2 SNEGSKA, per germline (reference sequence). The CDR3 totals 15 residues. The CDR3 is CSARAPRWDTDTQYF. CDR3 DNA: TGCAGTGCTAGAGCTCCCCGTTGGGACACAGATACGCAGTATTTT.

This clonotype came up many times. This chain connects TRBV19 to TRBJ2-1; no firm D call. The germline CDR1 and CDR2 sequences are LNHDA and SQIVND (reference sequence). V lost 5 bases and J lost 8, with 13 bases in between. There are 13 residues in the CDR3. The CDR3 region has the DNA TGTGCCAGTAGTGAACTAATTACCCATGAGCAGTTCTTC. Protein sequence: CASSELITHEQFF. Together with reference TRBV19 and TRBJ2-1, the CDR3 gives the full variable domain: DGGITQSPKYLFRKEGQNVTLSCEQNLNHDAMYWYRQDPGQGLRLIYYSQIVNDFQKGDIAEGYSVSREKKESFPLTVTSAQKNPTAFYLCASSELITHEQFFGPGTRLTVL.

Ten or more counts support this clonotype. V is TRBV6-5 and J is TRBJ2-1; D uncertain. Looked up from germline, CDR1 is MNHEY and CDR2 is SVGAGI. The CDR3 extends over 14 amino acids. V was cut by 4 bases and J by 10 bases, with 17 bases left in between. CDR3 sequence reads: CASSSRAAPAEQFF. CDR3 in DNA: TGTGCCAGCAGTTCCCGGGCCGCACCCGCGGAGCAGTTCTTC.

The chain recombines TRBV7-6 with TRBJ2-2, with 8 nucleotides matching TRBD2. V lost 2 bases to trimming and J lost 7 bases; unmatched junction nucleotides: 6. The CDR3 covers 15 residues. CDR1 SGHVS and CDR2 FNYEAQ come from the germline V gene. CDR3 sequence reads: CASSLSGTSLGELFF. The DNA of the CDR3 is TGTGCCAGCAGCTTAAGTGGGACTAGTCTCGGGGAGCTGTTTTTT.

This clonotype was observed a few times. The chain combines TRBV7-2 with TRBJ2-2; D may be TRBD2 (5 bases). V lost 1 base, J lost 9 bases, and 12 bases lay in between. CDR3 length: 14 residues. Germline values: CDR1 SGHTA, CDR2 FQGNSA. The CDR3 DNA is TGTGCCAGCAGCTTAGGAACTAGTACCCGGGAGCTGTTTTTT. Protein: CASSLGTSTRELFF.

In this sample, this clonotype turned up a few times. The V and J genes are TRBV3-1 and TRBJ1-2; D possibly corresponds to TRBD1 (6 bases). The germline gives CDR1 LGHDT, CDR2 YNNKEL (reference sequence). Deletions cut 4 bases from V and 0 bases from J, with 12 bases between. This CDR3 is built from 15 residues. The CDR3 loop is CASSLKDSANYGYTF. CDR3 DNA sequence: TGTGCCAGCAGCCTTAAGGACAGTGCTAACTATGGCTACACCTTC.

This clonotype showed up just a few times. The V and J genes are TRBV9 and TRBJ2-7; possible D gene TRBD1, 6 bases. V was pared by 0 bases and J by 6 bases, with 19 bases between. This CDR3 has 16 amino acids. The germline V gene has CDR1 SGDLS and CDR2 YYNGEE. CDR3 coding DNA: TGTGCCAGCAGCGTAGCTGATTCAGGGGAAGGAGGCGAGCAGTACTTC. Protein sequence: CASSVADSGEGGEQYF.

V is TRBV14 and J is TRBJ1-2, with D unresolved. Germline V gene lookup returns CDR1 SGHDN and CDR2 FVKESK. The CDR3 sequence is 13 residues long. V lost 4 bases and J lost 5, with 11 bases in between. The CDR3 loop reads CASSPTGGYGYTF. The CDR3 nucleotides read TGTGCCAGCAGCCCCACGGGTGGTTATGGCTACACCTTC.

This clonotype was seen ten or more times. This chain connects TRBV5-1 to TRBJ2-5; no definite D call. The germline gives CDR1 SGHRS, CDR2 YFSETQ. The CDR3 totals 14 residues. Trimming pared 4 bases from V and 1 base from J, leaving 11 bases between. CDR3 amino acids: CASSPMGVQETQYF. The CDR3 nucleotides read TGCGCCAGCAGCCCAATGGGTGTCCAAGAGACCCAGTACTTC.

In this sample, this clonotype turned up a few times. The V gene is TRBV2, the J gene TRBJ1-5; a weak D match, TRBD1 (6 bases). Per the germline V gene, CDR1 is SNHLY and CDR2 is FYNNEI. Trimming removed 6 bases from V and 4 bases from J, with 10 bases in between. This CDR3 contains 13 residues. CDR3 protein: CASSAQGNQPQHF. In DNA, the CDR3 is TGTGCCAGCAGCGCACAGGGTAATCAGCCCCAGCATTTT.

This clonotype came up many times. This chain uses TRBV12-3 or TRBV12-4 with TRBJ2-1, with 13 bases that match TRBD2. V shed 8 bases, J shed 8 bases, and the junction held 9 bases outside the gene matches. This CDR3 comprises 15 residues. In nucleotides, the CDR3 is TGTGCCAGCTCGACCAGGACTAGCGGGAGAGATGAGCAGTTCTTC. Its translation is CASSTRTSGRDEQFF.